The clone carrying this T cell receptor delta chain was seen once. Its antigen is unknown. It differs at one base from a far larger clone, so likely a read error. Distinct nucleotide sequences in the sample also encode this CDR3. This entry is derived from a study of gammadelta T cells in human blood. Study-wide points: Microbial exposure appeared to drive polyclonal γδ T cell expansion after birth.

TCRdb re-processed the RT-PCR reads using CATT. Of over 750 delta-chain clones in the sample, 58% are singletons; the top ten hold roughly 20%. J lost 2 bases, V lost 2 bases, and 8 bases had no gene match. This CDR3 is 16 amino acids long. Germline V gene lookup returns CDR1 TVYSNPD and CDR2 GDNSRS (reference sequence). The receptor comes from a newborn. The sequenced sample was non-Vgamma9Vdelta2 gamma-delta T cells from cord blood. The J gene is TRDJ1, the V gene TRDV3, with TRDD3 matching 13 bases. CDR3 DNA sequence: TGTGCCTTTCCTCTAGTACTGGGGGATACGACCGATAAACTCATCTTT. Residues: CAFPLVLGDTTDKLIF.